The sequence of this T cell receptor beta chain was determined in a study of vaccination and CD4 T cells after COVID-19. Study-level information: A median of about 98 days (range 35 to 161) separated diagnosis from post-COVID sampling. Study-level results: Going from about 22 to 38, median SARS-CoV-2-reactive clonotypes did not rise significantly.

Time point defined: late sampling 161 to 241 days after vaccination in three convalescent patients. Concerning this clonotype: As yet, its antigen is unknown.

TCRdb itself ran the PCR reads through MiXCR, one entry per CDR3 protein. The sample lists about 36,000 distinct CDR3 sequences; 35% to 40% were seen once. The source material was CD4+ T cells from blood, sampled about 7 months after SARS-CoV-2 vaccination. The sequence derives from a human donor who had recovered from COVID-19.

The CDR3 spells CASSPQETQYF. In nucleotides, the CDR3 is TGTGCCAGCAGCCCACAAGAGACCCAGTACTTC. The chain employs TRBV6-1 and TRBJ2-5; D is unclear. Germline CDR1 MNHNS, CDR2 SASEGT. This CDR3 has 11 residues. The V end was cut by 6 bases, the J end by 2 bases, with 4 bases between.